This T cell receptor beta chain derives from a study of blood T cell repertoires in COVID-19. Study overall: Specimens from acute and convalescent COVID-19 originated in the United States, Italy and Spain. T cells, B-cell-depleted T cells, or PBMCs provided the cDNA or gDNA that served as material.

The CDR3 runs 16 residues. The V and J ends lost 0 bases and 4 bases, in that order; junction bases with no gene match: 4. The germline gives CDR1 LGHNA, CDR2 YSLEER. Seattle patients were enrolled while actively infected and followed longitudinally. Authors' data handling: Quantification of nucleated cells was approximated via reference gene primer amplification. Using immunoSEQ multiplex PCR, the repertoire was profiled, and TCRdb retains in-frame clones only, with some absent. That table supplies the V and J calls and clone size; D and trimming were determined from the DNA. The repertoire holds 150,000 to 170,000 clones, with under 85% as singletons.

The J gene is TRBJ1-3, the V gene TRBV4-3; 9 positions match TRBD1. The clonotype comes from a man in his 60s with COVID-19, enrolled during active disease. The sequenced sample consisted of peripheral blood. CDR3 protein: CASSQDVGTGGNTIYF. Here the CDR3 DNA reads TGCGCCAGCAGCCAAGATGTGGGGACAGGGGGAAACACCATATATTTT.